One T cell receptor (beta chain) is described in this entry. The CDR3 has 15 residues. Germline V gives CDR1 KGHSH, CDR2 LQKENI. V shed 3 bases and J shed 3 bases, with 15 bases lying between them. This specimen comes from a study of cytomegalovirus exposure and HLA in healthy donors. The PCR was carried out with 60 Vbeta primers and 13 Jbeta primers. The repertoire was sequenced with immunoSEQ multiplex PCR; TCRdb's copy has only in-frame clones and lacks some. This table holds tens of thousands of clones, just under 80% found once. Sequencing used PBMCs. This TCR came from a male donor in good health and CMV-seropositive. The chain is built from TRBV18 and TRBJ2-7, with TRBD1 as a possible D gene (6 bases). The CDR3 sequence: CASSPGGAGLYEQYF. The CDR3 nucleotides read TGTGCCAGCTCACCTGGGGGCGCCGGACTCTACGAGCAGTACTTC. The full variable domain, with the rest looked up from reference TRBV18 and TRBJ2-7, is NAGVMQNPRHLVRRRGQEARLRCSPMKGHSHVYWYRQLPEEGLKFMVYLQKENIIDESGMPKERFSAEFPKEGPSILRIQQVVRGDSAAYFCASSPGGAGLYEQYFGPGTRLTVT.